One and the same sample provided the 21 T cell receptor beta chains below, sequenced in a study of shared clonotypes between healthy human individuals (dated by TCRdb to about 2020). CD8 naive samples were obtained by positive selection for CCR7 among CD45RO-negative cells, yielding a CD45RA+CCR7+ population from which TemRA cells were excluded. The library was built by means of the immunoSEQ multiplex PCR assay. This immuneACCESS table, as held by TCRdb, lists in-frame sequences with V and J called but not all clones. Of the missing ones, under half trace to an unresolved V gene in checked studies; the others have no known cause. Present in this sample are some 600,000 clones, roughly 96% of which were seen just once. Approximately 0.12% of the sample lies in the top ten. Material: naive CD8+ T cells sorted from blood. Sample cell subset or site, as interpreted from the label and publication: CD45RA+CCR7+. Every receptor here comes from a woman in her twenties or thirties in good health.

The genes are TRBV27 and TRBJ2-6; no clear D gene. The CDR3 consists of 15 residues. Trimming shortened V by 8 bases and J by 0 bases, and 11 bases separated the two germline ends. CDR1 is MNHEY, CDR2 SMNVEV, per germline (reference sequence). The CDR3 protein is CASRLSFSGANVLTF. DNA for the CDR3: TGTGCCAGCCGTCTATCGTTCTCTGGGGCCAACGTCCTGACTTTC.

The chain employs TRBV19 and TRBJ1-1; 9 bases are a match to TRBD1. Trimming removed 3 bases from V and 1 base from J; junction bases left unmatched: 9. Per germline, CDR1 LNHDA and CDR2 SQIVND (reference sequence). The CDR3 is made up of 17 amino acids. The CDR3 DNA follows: TGTGCCAGTAGTATGAATCCCGGGACAGGGACGAACACTGAAGCTTTCTTT. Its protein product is CASSMNPGTGTNTEAFF.

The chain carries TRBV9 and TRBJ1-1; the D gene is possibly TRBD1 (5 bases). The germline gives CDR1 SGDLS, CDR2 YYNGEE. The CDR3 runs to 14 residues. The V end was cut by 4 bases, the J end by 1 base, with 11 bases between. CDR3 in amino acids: CASSPGGKNTEAFF. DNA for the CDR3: TGTGCCAGCAGCCCGGGGGGGAAGAACACTGAAGCTTTCTTT.

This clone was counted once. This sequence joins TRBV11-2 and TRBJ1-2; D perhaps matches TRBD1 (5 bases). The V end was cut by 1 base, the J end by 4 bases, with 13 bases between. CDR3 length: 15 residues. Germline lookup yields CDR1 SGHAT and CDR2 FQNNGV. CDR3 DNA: TGTGCCAGCAGCTTAGTGGTTGGGGGAGGCTATGGCTACACCTTC. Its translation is CASSLVVGGGYGYTF.

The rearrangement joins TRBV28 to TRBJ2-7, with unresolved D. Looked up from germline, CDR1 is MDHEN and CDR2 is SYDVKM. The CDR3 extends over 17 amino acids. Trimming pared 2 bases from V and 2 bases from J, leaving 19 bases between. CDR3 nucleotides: TGTGCCAGCAGTTTAGTTCTCGTAAGGACCCCGACCTACGAGCAGTACTTC. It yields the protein CASSLVLVRTPTYEQYF.

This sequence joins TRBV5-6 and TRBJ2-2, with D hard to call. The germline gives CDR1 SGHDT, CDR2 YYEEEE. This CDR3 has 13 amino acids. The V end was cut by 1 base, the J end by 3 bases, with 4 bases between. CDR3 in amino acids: CASSLIYTGELFF. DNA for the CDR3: TGTGCCAGCAGCTTGATTTACACCGGGGAGCTGTTTTTT. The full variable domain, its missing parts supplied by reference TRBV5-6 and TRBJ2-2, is DAGVTQSPTHLIKTRGQQVTLRCSPKSGHDTVSWYQQALGQGPQFIFQYYEEEERQRGNFPDRFSGHQFPNYSSELNVNALLLGDSALYLCASSLIYTGELFFGEGSRLTVL.

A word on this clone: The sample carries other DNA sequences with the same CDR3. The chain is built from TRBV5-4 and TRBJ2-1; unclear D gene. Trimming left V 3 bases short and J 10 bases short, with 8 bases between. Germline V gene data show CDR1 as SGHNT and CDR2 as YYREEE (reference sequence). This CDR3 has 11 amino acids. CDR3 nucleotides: TGTGCCAGCAGCTCCGTGGGGGAGCAGTTCTTC. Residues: CASSSVGEQFF.

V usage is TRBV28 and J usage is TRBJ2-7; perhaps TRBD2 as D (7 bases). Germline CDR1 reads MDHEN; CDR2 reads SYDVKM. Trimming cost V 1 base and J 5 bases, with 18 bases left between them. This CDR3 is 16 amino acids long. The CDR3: CASSLYRGAMDDEQYF. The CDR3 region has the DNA TGTGCCAGCAGTTTATATCGGGGGGCTATGGACGACGAGCAGTACTTC.

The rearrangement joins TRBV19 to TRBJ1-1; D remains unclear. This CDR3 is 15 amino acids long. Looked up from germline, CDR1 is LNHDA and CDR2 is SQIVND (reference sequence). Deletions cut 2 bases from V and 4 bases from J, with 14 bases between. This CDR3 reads CASSIMGLGGTEAFF. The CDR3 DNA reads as TGTGCCAGTAGTATAATGGGGTTGGGAGGCACTGAAGCTTTCTTT.

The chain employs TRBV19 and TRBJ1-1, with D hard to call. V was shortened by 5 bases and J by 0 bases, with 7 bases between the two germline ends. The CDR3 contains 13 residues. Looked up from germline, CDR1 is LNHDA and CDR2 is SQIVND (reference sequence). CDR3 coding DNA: TGTGCCAGTAGTCCGGATATGAACACTGAAGCTTTCTTT. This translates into CASSPDMNTEAFF.

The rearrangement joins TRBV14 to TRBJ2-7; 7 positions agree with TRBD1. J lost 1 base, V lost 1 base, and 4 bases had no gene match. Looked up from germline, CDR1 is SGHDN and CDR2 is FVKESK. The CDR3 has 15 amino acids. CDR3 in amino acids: CASSQGTGGSYEQYF. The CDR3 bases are TGTGCCAGCAGCCAAGGGACAGGCGGTTCCTACGAGCAGTACTTC.

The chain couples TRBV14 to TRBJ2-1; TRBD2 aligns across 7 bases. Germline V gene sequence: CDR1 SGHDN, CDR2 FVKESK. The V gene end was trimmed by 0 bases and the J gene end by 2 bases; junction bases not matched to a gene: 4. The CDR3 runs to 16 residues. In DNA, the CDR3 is TGTGCCAGCAGCCAAGATGGGGGGGTCGCCTACAATGAGCAGTTCTTC. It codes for CASSQDGGVAYNEQFF.

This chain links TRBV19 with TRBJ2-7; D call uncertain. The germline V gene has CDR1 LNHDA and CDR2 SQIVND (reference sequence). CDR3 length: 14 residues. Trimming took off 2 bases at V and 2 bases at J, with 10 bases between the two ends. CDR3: CASSIPGRAYEQYF. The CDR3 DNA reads TGTGCCAGTAGTATACCCGGACGGGCCTACGAGCAGTACTTC.

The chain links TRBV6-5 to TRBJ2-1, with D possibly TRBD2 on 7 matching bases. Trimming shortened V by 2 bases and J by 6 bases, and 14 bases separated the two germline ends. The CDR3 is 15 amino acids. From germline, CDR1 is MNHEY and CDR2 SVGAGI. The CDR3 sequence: CASSYGGGGSNEQFF. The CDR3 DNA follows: TGTGCCAGCAGTTACGGGGGAGGGGGGTCCAATGAGCAGTTCTTC.

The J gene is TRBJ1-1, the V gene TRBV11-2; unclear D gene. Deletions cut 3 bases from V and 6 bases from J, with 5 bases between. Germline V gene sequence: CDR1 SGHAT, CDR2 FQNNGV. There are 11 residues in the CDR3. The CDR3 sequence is CASSFVAEAFF. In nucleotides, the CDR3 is TGTGCCAGCAGCTTCGTAGCTGAAGCTTTCTTT.

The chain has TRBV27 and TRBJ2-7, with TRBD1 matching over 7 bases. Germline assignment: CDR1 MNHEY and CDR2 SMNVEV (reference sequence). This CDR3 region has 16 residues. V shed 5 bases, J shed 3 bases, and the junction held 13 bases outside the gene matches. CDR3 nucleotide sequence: TGTGCCAGCAGTACCCTCAACAGGGGCCCTCTCTACGAGCAGTACTTC. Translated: CASSTLNRGPLYEQYF.

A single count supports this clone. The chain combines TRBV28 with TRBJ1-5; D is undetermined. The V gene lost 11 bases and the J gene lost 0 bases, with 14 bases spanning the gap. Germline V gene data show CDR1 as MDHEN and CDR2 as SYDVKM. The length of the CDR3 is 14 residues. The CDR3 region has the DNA TGTGCCGCCGGGCCCCTTAATAGCAATCAGCCCCAGCATTTT. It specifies CAAGPLNSNQPQHF.

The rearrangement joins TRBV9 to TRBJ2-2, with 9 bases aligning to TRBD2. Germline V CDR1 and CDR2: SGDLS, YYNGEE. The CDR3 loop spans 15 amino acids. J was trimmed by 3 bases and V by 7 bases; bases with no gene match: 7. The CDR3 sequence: CASGIAGVDTGELFF. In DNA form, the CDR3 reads TGTGCCAGCGGAATAGCGGGAGTCGACACCGGGGAGCTGTTTTTT.

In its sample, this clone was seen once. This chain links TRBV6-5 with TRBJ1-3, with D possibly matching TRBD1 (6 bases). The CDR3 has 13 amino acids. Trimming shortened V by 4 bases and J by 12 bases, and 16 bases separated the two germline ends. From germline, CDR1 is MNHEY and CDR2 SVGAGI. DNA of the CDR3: TGTGCCAGCAGTTGGGCGGAGGGGGACGGCATATATTTT. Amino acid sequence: CASSWAEGDGIYF.

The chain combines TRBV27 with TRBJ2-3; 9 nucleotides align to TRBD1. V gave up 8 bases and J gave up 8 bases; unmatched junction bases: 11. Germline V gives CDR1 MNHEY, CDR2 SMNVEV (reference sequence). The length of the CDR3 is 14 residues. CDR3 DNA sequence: TGTGCCAGCCCGAAACCGGGACAGGGTACTACGCAGTATTTT. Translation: CASPKPGQGTTQYF.

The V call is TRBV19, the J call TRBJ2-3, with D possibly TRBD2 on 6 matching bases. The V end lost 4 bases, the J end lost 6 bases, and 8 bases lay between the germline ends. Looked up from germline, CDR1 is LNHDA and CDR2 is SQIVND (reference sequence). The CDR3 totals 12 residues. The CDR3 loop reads CASSRGVDTQYF. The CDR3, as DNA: TGTGCCAGTAGTAGGGGGGTGGATACGCAGTATTTT.